This T cell receptor beta chain was observed in a study of blood T cell repertoires in COVID-19. Using immunoSEQ multiplex PCR, the repertoire was profiled, and TCRdb retains in-frame clones only, with some absent. Among 360,000 or so clones listed, 85% to 90% were seen once. The CDR3 has 15 amino acids. Germline assignment: CDR1 SGHNT and CDR2 YYREEE (reference sequence). Germline trimming cut 4 bases from V and 2 bases from J; bases unmatched to any gene: 5. The chain has TRBV5-4 and TRBJ2-7, with TRBD1 matching 11 bases. The specimen sequenced was PBMCs or T cells enriched from blood (not recorded which). The TCR sequence derives from a woman in her 30s who had been exposed to COVID-19. In nucleotides, the CDR3 is TGTGCCAGCAGCCCGGGACAGGGGGAAACCTACGAGCAGTACTTC. It codes for CASSPGQGETYEQYF.